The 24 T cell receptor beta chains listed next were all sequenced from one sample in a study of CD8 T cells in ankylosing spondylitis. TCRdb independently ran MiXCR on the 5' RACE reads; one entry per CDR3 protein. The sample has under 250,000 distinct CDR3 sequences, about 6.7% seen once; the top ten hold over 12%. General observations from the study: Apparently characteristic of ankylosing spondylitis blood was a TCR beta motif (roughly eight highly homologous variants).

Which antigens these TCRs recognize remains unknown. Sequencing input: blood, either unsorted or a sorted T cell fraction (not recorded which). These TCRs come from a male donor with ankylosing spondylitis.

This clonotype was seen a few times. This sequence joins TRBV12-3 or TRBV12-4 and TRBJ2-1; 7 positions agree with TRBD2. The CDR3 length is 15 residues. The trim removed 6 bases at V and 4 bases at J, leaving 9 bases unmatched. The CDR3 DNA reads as TGTGCCAGCAGCCGGGACTACAGAAAATACAATGAGCAGTTCTTC. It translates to CASSRDYRKYNEQFF.

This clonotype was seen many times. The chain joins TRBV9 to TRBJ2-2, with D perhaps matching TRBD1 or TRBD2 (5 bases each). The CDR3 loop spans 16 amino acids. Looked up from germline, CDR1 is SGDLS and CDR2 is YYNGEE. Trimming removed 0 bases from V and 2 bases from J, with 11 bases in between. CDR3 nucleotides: TGTGCCAGCAGCGTAGACGGGACGACTAACACCGGGGAGCTGTTTTTT. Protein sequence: CASSVDGTTNTGELFF.

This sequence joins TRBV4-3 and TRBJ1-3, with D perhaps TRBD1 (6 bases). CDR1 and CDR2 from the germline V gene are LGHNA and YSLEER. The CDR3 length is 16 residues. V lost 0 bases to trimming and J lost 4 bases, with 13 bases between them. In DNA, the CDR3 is TGCGCCAGCAGCCAAGACGAGGGGGGTGCAGGAAACACCATATATTTT. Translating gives CASSQDEGGAGNTIYF.

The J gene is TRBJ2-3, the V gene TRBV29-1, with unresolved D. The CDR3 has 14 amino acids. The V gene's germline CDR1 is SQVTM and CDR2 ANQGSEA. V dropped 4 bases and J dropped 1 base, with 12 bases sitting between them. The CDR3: CSVGWSRGTDTQYF. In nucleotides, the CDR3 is TGCAGCGTTGGATGGTCTCGGGGCACAGATACGCAGTATTTT.

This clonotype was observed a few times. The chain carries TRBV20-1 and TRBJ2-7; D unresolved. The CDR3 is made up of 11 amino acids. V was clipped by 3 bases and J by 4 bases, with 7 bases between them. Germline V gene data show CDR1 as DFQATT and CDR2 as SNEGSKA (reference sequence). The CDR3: CSARLLYEQYF. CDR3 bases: TGCAGTGCTAGGCTGCTATACGAGCAGTACTTC.

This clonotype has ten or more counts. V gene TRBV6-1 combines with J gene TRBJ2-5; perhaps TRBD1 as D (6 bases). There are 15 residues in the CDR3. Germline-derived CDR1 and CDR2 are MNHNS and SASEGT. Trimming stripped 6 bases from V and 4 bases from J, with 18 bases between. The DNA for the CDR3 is TGTGCCAGCAGCCGAGACAGGTGGAGCGGAGAGACCCAGTACTTC. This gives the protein CASSRDRWSGETQYF.

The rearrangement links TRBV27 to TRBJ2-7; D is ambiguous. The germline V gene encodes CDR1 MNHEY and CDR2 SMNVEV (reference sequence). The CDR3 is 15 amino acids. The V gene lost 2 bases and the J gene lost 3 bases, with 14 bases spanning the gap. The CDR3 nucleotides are TGTGCCAGCAGTTTACTTTTCGGGCCGTACTACGAGCAGTACTTC. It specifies CASSLLFGPYYEQYF.

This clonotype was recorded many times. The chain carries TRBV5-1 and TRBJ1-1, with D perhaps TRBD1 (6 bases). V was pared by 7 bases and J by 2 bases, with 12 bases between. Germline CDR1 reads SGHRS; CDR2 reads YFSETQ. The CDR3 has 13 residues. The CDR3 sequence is CASGTWNNTEAFF. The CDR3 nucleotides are TGCGCCAGCGGGACATGGAATAACACTGAAGCTTTCTTT.

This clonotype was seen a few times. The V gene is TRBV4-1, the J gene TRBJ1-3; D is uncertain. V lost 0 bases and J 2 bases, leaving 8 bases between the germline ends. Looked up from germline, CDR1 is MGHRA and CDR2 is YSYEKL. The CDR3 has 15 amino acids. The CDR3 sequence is CASSQDRSTGNTIYF. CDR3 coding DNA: TGCGCCAGCAGCCAAGATAGGTCCACTGGAAACACCATATATTTT.

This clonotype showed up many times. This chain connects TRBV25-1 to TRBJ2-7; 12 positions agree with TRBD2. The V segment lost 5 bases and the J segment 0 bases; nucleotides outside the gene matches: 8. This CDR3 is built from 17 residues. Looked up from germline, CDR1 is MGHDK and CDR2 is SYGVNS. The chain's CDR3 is CASSSLGTSGSSYEQYF. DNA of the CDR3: TGTGCCAGCAGTTCACTCGGGACTAGCGGGTCCTCCTACGAGCAGTACTTC.

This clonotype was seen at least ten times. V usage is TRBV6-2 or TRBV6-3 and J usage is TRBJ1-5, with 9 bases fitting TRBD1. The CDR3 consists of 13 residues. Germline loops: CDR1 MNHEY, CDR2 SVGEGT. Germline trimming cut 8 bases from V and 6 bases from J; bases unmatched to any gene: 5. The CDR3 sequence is CASGTGRGQPQHF. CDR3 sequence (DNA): TGTGCCAGCGGGACAGGGCGGGGTCAGCCCCAGCATTTT.

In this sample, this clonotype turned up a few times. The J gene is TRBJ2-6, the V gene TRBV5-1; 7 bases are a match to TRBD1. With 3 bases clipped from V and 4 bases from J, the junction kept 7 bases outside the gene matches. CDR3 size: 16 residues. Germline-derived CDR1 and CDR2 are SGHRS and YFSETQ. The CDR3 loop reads CASSSTGVQGANVLTF. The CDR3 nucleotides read TGCGCCAGCAGCTCCACAGGGGTGCAAGGGGCCAACGTCCTGACTTTC.

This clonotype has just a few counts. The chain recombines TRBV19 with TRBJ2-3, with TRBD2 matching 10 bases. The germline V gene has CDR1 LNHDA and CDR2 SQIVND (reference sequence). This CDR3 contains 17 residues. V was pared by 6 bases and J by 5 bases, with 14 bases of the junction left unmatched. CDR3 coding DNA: TGTGCCAGTAGCTCATTCGAGCTAGCGGGAGTAGGAGATACGCAGTATTTT. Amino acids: CASSSFELAGVGDTQYF.

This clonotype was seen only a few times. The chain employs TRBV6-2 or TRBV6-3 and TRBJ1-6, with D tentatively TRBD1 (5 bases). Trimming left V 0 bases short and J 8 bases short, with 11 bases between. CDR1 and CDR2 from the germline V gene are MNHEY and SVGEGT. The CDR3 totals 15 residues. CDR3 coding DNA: TGTGCCAGCAGTTACTCCGGGACTGGATATTCACCCCTCCACTTT. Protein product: CASSYSGTGYSPLHF.

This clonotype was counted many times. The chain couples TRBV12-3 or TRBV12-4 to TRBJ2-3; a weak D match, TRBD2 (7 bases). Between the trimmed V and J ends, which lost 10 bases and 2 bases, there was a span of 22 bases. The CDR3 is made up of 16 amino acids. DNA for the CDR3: TGTGCCACTTTGGAGGGGGACTATAAATTCACAGATACGCAGTATTTT. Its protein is CATLEGDYKFTDTQYF.

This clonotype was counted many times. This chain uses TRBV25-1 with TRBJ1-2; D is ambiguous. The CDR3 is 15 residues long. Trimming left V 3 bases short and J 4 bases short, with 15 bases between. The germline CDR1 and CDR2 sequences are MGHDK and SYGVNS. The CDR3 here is CASSDEGEHAYGYTF. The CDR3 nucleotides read TGTGCCAGCAGTGACGAGGGAGAACATGCCTATGGCTACACCTTC.

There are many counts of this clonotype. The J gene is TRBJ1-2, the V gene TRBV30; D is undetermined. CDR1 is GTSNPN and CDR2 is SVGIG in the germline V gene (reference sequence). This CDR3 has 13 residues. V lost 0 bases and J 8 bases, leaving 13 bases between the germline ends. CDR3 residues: CAWSVVRSDGYTF. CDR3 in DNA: TGTGCCTGGAGTGTGGTCCGAAGCGACGGCTACACCTTC.

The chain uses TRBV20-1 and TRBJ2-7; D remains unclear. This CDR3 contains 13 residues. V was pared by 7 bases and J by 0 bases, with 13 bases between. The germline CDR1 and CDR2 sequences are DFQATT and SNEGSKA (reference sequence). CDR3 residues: CSVIVDTSYEQYF. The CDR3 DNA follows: TGCAGTGTCATTGTCGACACCTCCTACGAGCAGTACTTC.

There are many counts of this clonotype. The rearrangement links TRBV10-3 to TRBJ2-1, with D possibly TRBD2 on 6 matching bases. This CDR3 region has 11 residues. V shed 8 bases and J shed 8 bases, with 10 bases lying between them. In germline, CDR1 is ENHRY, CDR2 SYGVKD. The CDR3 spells CAIGGSDEQFF. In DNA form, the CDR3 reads TGTGCCATCGGAGGGTCGGATGAGCAGTTCTTC.

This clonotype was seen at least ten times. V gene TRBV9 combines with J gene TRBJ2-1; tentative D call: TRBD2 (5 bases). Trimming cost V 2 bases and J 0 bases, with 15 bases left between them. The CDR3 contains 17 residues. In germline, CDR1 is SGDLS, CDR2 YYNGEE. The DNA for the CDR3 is TGTGCCAGCAGCGTGGAGGCTGGACGAAGCTCCTACAATGAGCAGTTCTTC. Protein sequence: CASSVEAGRSSYNEQFF.

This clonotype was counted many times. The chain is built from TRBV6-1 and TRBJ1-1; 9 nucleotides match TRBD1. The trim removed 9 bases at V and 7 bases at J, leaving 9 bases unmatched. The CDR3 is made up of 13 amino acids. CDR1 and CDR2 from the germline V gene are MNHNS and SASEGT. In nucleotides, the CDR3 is TGTGCCAGAGAAACCAGGACAGGGGTTGAAGCTTTCTTT. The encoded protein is CARETRTGVEAFF.

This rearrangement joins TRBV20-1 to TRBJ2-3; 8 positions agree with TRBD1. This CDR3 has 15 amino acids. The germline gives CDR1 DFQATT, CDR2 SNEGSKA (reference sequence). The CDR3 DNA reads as TGCAGCGGCGGCAGGGGGCCATCCGTCACAGATACGCAGTATTTT. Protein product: CSGGRGPSVTDTQYF.

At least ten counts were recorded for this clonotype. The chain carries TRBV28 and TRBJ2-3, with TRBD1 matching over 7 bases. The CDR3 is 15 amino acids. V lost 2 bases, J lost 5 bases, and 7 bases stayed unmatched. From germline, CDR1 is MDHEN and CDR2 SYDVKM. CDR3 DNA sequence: TGTGCCAGCAGTTTAAACCAGGGGGTAAGAGATACGCAGTATTTT. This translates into CASSLNQGVRDTQYF.

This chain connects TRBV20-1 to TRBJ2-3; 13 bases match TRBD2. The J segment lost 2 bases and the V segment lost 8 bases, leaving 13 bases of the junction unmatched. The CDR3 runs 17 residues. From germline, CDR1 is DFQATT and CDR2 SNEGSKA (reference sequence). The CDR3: CSFCGLAGAQITDTQYF. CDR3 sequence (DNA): TGCAGTTTCTGCGGACTAGCGGGGGCTCAGATCACAGATACGCAGTATTTT.